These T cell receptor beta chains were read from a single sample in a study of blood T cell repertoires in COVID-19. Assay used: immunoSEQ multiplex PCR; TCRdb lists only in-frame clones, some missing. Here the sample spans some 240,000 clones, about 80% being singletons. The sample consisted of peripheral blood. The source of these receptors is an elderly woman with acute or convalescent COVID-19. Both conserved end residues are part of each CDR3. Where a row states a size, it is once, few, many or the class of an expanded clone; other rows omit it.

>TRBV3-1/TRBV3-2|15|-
CASSPWDREGYEQFF
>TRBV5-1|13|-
CASSTGTGVDYTF
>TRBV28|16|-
CASSSPGQGGDQPQHF
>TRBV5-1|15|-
CASSLRAGGLETQYF
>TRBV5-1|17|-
CASSLGRTGYMNTEAFF
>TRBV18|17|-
CASSPSIYRGSNQPQHF
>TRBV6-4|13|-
CASSPGLWDTQYF
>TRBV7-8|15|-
CASSLDRAFAQPQHF
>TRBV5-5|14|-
CASDYTTNTGELFF
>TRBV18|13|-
CASSSTGAYGYTF
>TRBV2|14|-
CASSPGSKTEKLFF
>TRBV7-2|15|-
CASSLVGEGNQPQHF
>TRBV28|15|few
CASTSLGAGNSPLHF
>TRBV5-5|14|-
CASNPTGAYNEQFF
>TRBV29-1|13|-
CSVGTYRGEKLFF
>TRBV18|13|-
CASSPSRGRGAFF